The rows below give T cell receptor beta chains drawn from one sample of a study of PD-L1 blockade in urothelial cancer. Measured with immunoSEQ multiplex PCR; TCRdb has only the in-frame clones, and not every one. The data hold roughly 52,000 clones, with 60% to 85% observed a single time. Material: PBMCs, obtained around atezolizumab (anti-PD-L1) treatment. These receptors originate from a man between 65 and 80 years old with urothelial cancer. Each CDR3 is given without its conserved first and last residue.

TRBV7-6	TRBJ2-2	ASSLEPGNTGELF
TRBV10-3	TRBJ1-2	AISEQGGYGYT
TRBV4-1	TRBJ1-5	ASSRGDREVKQPQH
TRBV6-1	TRBJ2-7	ASSWGRAETYEQY
TRBV5-1	TRBJ1-1	ASSWGGQALNTEAF
TRBV5-4	TRBJ1-1	ASSLNLGQGRAF
TRBV5-4	TRBJ2-6	ASSLVSGGKPSGANVLT
TRBV7-2	TRBJ2-7	ASSLSPGSSYEQY
TRBV2	TRBJ2-3	ASRREGGTDTQY
TRBV2	TRBJ2-7	ASSETGTGPWEEQY
TRBV10-2	TRBJ2-3	ASSDFPGLAGTGTDTQY
TRBV6-1	TRBJ2-5	ASSESARQETQY
TRBV6-5	TRBJ2-2	ASSPTGYTGELF
TRBV5-1	TRBJ2-7	ASSSTGDSEQY
TRBV28	TRBJ1-5	ASSLLGRGWEPQH
TRBV28	TRBJ2-1	ASSLAGNSYNEQF
TRBV10-2	TRBJ2-5	ASSETGQGSKTQY
TRBV2	TRBJ2-3	ASRTRASGRGDTQY
TRBV30	TRBJ1-5	AWSEGTGGSQPQH
TRBV5-8	TRBJ2-7	ASSFSSGYEQY
TRBV28	TRBJ1-2	AFGRGNYGYT
TRBV9	TRBJ2-1	ASSPTSGSFYEQF
TRBV2	TRBJ1-5	ASSLQGLDSNQPQH
TRBV7-8	TRBJ1-2	ASSLGQLVYGYT
TRBV4-1	TRBJ2-6	ASSPQGSGANVLT
TRBV2	TRBJ1-1	ASKAGGTTEAF
TRBV28	TRBJ2-7	ASSTPGQYEQY
TRBV6-5	TRBJ2-2	ASKRGSTGELF
TRBV14	TRBJ2-3	ASSQAGTDTQY
TRBV10-3	TRBJ2-2	AITRENTGELF
TRBV5-1	TRBJ2-2	ASSLLGENTGELF
TRBV6-6	TRBJ2-1	ASSYPPRGEQF
TRBV7-8	TRBJ1-1	ASSLAKGRDTEAF
TRBV5-4	TRBJ2-1	ASSIPLAGVRNEQF
TRBV10-3	TRBJ2-1	AIRGLAGDNEQF
TRBV5-1	TRBJ2-7	ASGPEGESYEQY